This TCR beta chain was recorded in a study of neoadjuvant nivolumab and ipilimumab in lung cancer. Findings and caveats of the study: Only a single major-pathologic-response sample was available for clonality analysis. Resected tumors had greater TCR richness and clonality than uninvolved lung. From pretherapy to surgery, tumor richness and clonality rose with dual therapy.

CDR3 length: 13 residues. Looked up from germline, CDR1 is MNHNS and CDR2 is SASEGT. V lost 4 bases and J lost 1, with 7 bases in between. This clone showed up just once. Its antigen remains unknown. The table came from immunoSEQ multiplex PCR; TCRdb's copy has only in-frame clones and leaves some out. The sample lists 30,000 or so clones; about nine tenths were seen once. The sequence came from an adult with non-small cell lung cancer. The sequences come from peripheral blood, collected after neoadjuvant nivolumab, alone or with ipilimumab, at or shortly before surgery. The chain couples TRBV6-1 to TRBJ2-5; D possibly matches TRBD1 or TRBD2 (5 bases each). The CDR3, as DNA: TGTGCCAGCAGTGGGGACCCCCAAGAGACCCAGTACTTC. Protein product: CASSGDPQETQYF.